This entry lists 30 T cell receptor beta chains sequenced from one sample in a study of shared T cell receptors in the human thymus listed by TCRdb under 2021. The library was produced with the immunoSEQ multiplex PCR assay. The immuneACCESS repertoire file appears here via TCRdb, limited to in-frame rearrangements. These files lack a portion of the clones; in checked studies, under half of the deficit traces to unresolved V genes, and the cause of the others is not known. Counted in this sample were hundreds of thousands of clones; approximately 90% of them appeared once. Of the sample, 0.01% is held by the ten largest clones. The same sample was also studied in work on human thymus T cells.

Specimen: thymocytes. These receptor sequences come from a boy in the first two years of life with a congenital heart defect. Donor details come from another sample of the same person, matched by shared clones.

The V call is TRBV7-2, the J call TRBJ2-2, with 7 nucleotides matching TRBD1. CDR3 length equals 15 residues. The J segment lost 7 bases and the V segment lost 4 bases, leaving 9 bases of the junction unmatched. CDR1 SGHTA and CDR2 FQGNSA come from the germline V gene. For the CDR3, the DNA is TGTGCCAGCAGCTCCTTTGACAGGGTGCACGGGGAGCTGTTTTTT. Translating gives CASSSFDRVHGELFF.

This chain joins TRBV5-8 and TRBJ2-6; 7 bases map to TRBD2. Losses at the gene ends were 0 bases for V and 3 bases for J; bases not matched to a gene: 9. The CDR3 runs to 18 residues. CDR1 is SGHTS and CDR2 is YDEGEE in the germline V gene. Here the CDR3 reads CASSLEDGEGVGANVLTF. CDR3 in DNA: TGTGCCAGCAGCTTGGAGGACGGGGAGGGAGTTGGGGCCAACGTCCTGACTTTC.

V is TRBV28 and J is TRBJ2-7, with TRBD1 matching 12 bases. This CDR3 comprises 16 residues. V was clipped by 8 bases and J by 2 bases; unmatched bases: 10. The germline V gene encodes CDR1 MDHEN and CDR2 SYDVKM. CDR3 protein: CASWGDRGPRAYEQYF. In DNA, the CDR3 is TGTGCCAGCTGGGGGGACAGGGGGCCCCGAGCCTACGAGCAGTACTTC.

V is TRBV4-1 and J is TRBJ2-3, with 7 bases aligning to TRBD2. CDR3 length: 18 residues. V lost 0 bases and J lost 2; bases outside the gene matches: 11. Germline assignment: CDR1 MGHRA and CDR2 YSYEKL. The CDR3 region is CASSQEGNPGGPTDTQYF. CDR3 coding DNA: TGCGCCAGCAGCCAAGAAGGGAATCCGGGAGGCCCCACAGATACGCAGTATTTT.

The chain recombines TRBV7-6 with TRBJ1-1, with 7 bases matching TRBD1. Germline V gene sequence: CDR1 SGHVS, CDR2 FNYEAQ. Trimming at V came to 2 bases and at J to 0 bases, leaving 15 bases not matched to a gene. This CDR3 is 19 amino acids long. The CDR3 DNA follows: TGTGCCAGCAGCTTACTCGGTTCGGCAGGGGGTGTAATGAACACTGAAGCTTTCTTT. Its translation: CASSLLGSAGGVMNTEAFF. Drawing the rest from reference TRBV7-6 and TRBJ1-1, the complete variable domain is GAGVSQSPRYKVTKRGQDVALRCDPISGHVSLYWYRQALGQGPEFLTYFNYEAQQDKSGLPNDRFSAERPEGSISTLTIQRTEQRDSAMYRCASSLLGSAGGVMNTEAFFGQGTRLTVV.

The chain has TRBV25-1 and TRBJ2-5; 7 bases match TRBD1. Losses at the gene ends were 7 bases for V and 0 bases for J; bases not matched to a gene: 8. Germline CDR1 and CDR2: MGHDK and SYGVNS. CDR3 size: 15 residues. CDR3 region: CASTSGQKHQETQYF. In DNA form, the CDR3 reads TGTGCCAGCACTTCGGGACAGAAACACCAAGAGACCCAGTACTTC.

This clone occurred once. The J gene is TRBJ2-2, the V gene TRBV15, with 8 bases aligning to TRBD1. CDR3 size: 17 residues. Looked up from germline, CDR1 is LNHNV and CDR2 is YYDKDF (reference sequence). V was clipped by 0 bases and J by 0 bases; unmatched bases: 3. Written as DNA, the CDR3 is TGTGCCACCAGCAGAGATAGACAGGGGCCGAACACCGGGGAGCTGTTTTTT. It translates to CATSRDRQGPNTGELFF.

The rearrangement uses TRBV4-1 and TRBJ2-7; 8 bases line up with TRBD2. CDR1 and CDR2 from the germline V gene are MGHRA and YSYEKL. V lost 0 bases, J lost 1 base, and 11 bases stayed unmatched. CDR3 size: 18 residues. In DNA, the CDR3 is TGCGCCAGCAGCCAAGATGTAGGGACACTAGCGGTGTCCTACGAGCAGTACTTC. As protein: CASSQDVGTLAVSYEQYF.

The chain has TRBV4-2 and TRBJ2-2, with TRBD2 matching 12 bases. This CDR3 has 16 residues. J lost 4 bases, V lost 4 bases, and 4 bases had no gene match. Germline V lookup: CDR1 LGHNA, CDR2 YNFKEQ. The CDR3 reads CASSLRLAGVTGELFF. CDR3 coding DNA: TGTGCCAGCAGCCTGCGACTAGCGGGAGTCACCGGGGAGCTGTTTTTT.

V gene TRBV4-1 combines with J gene TRBJ2-1; 7 bases fit TRBD2. CDR3 size: 17 residues. Unmatched junction bases numbered 10, after V lost 1 base and J lost 4 bases. Germline lookup yields CDR1 MGHRA and CDR2 YSYEKL. CDR3 region: CASSQVTPSGLYNEQFF. Here the CDR3 DNA reads TGCGCCAGCAGCCAAGTTACGCCTAGCGGTTTATACAATGAGCAGTTCTTC.

V usage is TRBV7-6 and J usage is TRBJ2-5; TRBD2 matches at 10 bases. Germline-derived CDR1 and CDR2 are SGHVS and FNYEAQ. The ends lost 5 bases at V and 2 bases at J; junction bases unmatched: 11. This CDR3 has 17 residues. The CDR3: CASSPRTSGLLQETQYF. For the CDR3, the DNA is TGTGCCAGCAGCCCAAGGACTAGCGGACTCCTTCAAGAGACCCAGTACTTC.

J is TRBJ2-7 and V is TRBV5-3, with a tentative D call TRBD2 (7 bases). TRBV5-3 is an ORF, with its function uncertain. V lost 4 bases and J 2 bases, leaving 28 bases between the germline ends. This CDR3 is built from 19 residues. The DNA for the CDR3 is TGTGCCAGAAGCATACCGGGGGGCGACAGGTTGAGTAATCCCTACGAGCAGTACTTC. It yields the protein CARSIPGGDRLSNPYEQYF.

The rearrangement uses TRBV29-1 and TRBJ1-2; possibly TRBD1 for D (5 bases). The CDR3 extends over 13 amino acids. V gave up 3 bases and J gave up 6 bases, with 14 bases separating them. Germline-derived CDR1 and CDR2 are SQVTM and ANQGSEA. The CDR3 DNA reads TGCAGCGTTGATGGAGTAGCAGGGAATGGCTACACCTTC. This encodes CSVDGVAGNGYTF.

The chain joins TRBV27 to TRBJ2-3; D is unresolved. V was cut by 7 bases and J by 0 bases, with 11 bases left in between. Germline CDR1 is MNHEY and CDR2 is SMNVEV (reference sequence). This CDR3 is 14 amino acids long. CDR3: CASNPADSTDTQYF. CDR3 coding DNA: TGTGCCAGCAACCCGGCGGATAGCACAGATACGCAGTATTTT.

J is TRBJ2-7 and V is TRBV5-4; D might be TRBD1 (6 bases). Germline CDR1 SGHNT, CDR2 YYREEE (reference sequence). CDR3 length: 13 residues. V gave up 2 bases and J gave up 2 bases, with 8 bases separating them. Here the CDR3 reads CASSFDRTYEQYF. Here the CDR3 DNA reads TGTGCCAGCAGCTTTGACAGGACCTACGAGCAGTACTTC.

The chain is built from TRBV29-1 and TRBJ2-7; D is possibly TRBD2 (6 bases). This CDR3 comprises 15 residues. Per the germline V gene, CDR1 is SQVTM and CDR2 is ANQGSEA. Trimming cost V 7 bases and J 3 bases, with 22 bases left between them. CDR3 in amino acids: CSASPSPGERYEQYF. The CDR3 nucleotides read TGCAGCGCCTCCCCGTCGCCGGGGGAACGCTACGAGCAGTACTTC.

The V gene is TRBV11-2, the J gene TRBJ2-1; TRBD2 might be the D (5 bases). V shed 5 bases and J shed 8 bases, with 7 bases lying between them. The CDR3 consists of 11 residues. The V gene's germline CDR1 is SGHAT and CDR2 FQNNGV. The CDR3 DNA sequence: TGTGCCAGCAGCCAGAGGGATGAGCAGTTCTTC. Residues: CASSQRDEQFF.

The CDR3, as DNA: TGTGCCAGCAGCTTGGGACACACTAATGAAAAACTGTTTTTT. It yields the protein CASSLGHTNEKLFF. The chain combines TRBV13 with TRBJ1-4; possibly TRBD1 for D (6 bases). The CDR3 is 14 residues long. The germline V and J ends were trimmed by 3 bases and 2 bases, with 7 bases remaining between them. From germline, CDR1 is PRHDT and CDR2 FYEKMQ (reference sequence).

This rearrangement joins TRBV12-5 to TRBJ2-2; no firm D call. V was trimmed by 1 base and J by 5 bases, leaving 5 bases between them. The CDR3 has 13 residues. Germline V gene lookup returns CDR1 LGHNT and CDR2 FRNRAP. The CDR3 loop is CASGLALTGELFF. CDR3 bases: TGTGCTAGTGGTTTGGCCTTAACCGGGGAGCTGTTTTTT.

Only a few counts were recorded for this clone. The chain has TRBV28 and TRBJ2-7; 7 nucleotides match TRBD1. Losses at the gene ends were 5 bases for V and 5 bases for J; bases not matched to a gene: 6. Germline CDR1 reads MDHEN; CDR2 reads SYDVKM. This CDR3 contains 13 residues. The CDR3 coding sequence is TGTGCCAGCAGTCCGACAGGGTGGAACGAGCAGTACTTC. It codes for CASSPTGWNEQYF.

The J gene is TRBJ2-1, the V gene TRBV4-1; 10 bases align to TRBD2. CDR3 size: 17 residues. V lost 4 bases and J lost 6; bases outside the gene matches: 12. Per germline, CDR1 MGHRA and CDR2 YSYEKL. CDR3 sequence (DNA): TGCGCCAGCAGCCGGACTAGCGGCCCGGTCCCTTGCAATGAGCAGTTCTTC. Protein product: CASSRTSGPVPCNEQFF.

The chain joins TRBV5-4 to TRBJ2-5; 8 bases map to TRBD2. CDR1 and CDR2 from the germline V gene are SGHNT and YYREEE (reference sequence). This CDR3 has 18 amino acids. V was pared by 0 bases and J by 0 bases, with 10 bases of the junction left unmatched. The CDR3 DNA reads as TGTGCCAGCAGCTTGGCCGCAGGGCGGGAGGAGGACCAAGAGACCCAGTACTTC. This sequence encodes CASSLAAGREEDQETQYF.

V and J are TRBV28 and TRBJ1-4; D possibly corresponds to TRBD1 (5 bases). Trimming removed 10 bases at V and 2 bases at J, with 17 bases between. Germline V lookup: CDR1 MDHEN, CDR2 SYDVKM. This CDR3 spans 15 amino acids. CDR3 residues: CAIPVGGWTNEKLFF. DNA of the CDR3: TGTGCCATCCCGGTCGGGGGATGGACTAATGAAAAACTGTTTTTT.

The chain has TRBV20-1 and TRBJ2-7, with D uncertain. Germline lookup yields CDR1 DFQATT and CDR2 SNEGSKA (reference sequence). The V end lost 5 bases, the J end lost 7 bases, and 9 bases lay between the germline ends. This CDR3 region has 10 residues. The CDR3 DNA is TGCAGTGCTCTTCACGGGGAGCAGTACTTC. Translating gives CSALHGEQYF.

This rearrangement joins TRBV7-6 to TRBJ1-1; no firm D call. Trimming cost V 4 bases and J 3 bases, with 9 bases left between them. From germline, CDR1 is SGHVS and CDR2 FNYEAQ. The CDR3 is 13 residues long. The DNA for the CDR3 is TGTGCCAGCAGCTCCACTAGGGACACTGAAGCTTTCTTT. It codes for CASSSTRDTEAFF.

The rearrangement links TRBV6-5 to TRBJ1-5, with D tentatively TRBD1 (5 bases). The germline V gene has CDR1 MNHEY and CDR2 SVGAGI. Trimming left V 2 bases short and J 6 bases short, with 11 bases between. The CDR3 has 14 residues. The CDR3, as DNA: TGTGCCAGCAGTTACGGGGGGGTAGGTCAGCCCCAGCATTTT. It yields the protein CASSYGGVGQPQHF.

The gene calls are TRBV2 and TRBJ2-7; D ambiguous. The CDR3 runs to 14 residues. Trimming removed 6 bases at V and 0 bases at J, with 12 bases between. CDR1 SNHLY and CDR2 FYNNEI come from the germline V gene. CDR3 DNA: TGTGCCAGCAGACCCGGGTCAAGCTCCTACGAGCAGTACTTC. This gives the protein CASRPGSSSYEQYF.

This chain joins TRBV7-2 and TRBJ2-3, with 7 bases aligning to TRBD1. Germline V CDR1 and CDR2: SGHTA, FQGNSA. The V segment lost 1 base and the J segment 2 bases; nucleotides outside the gene matches: 15. This CDR3 has 19 residues. In nucleotides, the CDR3 is TGTGCCAGCAGCTTAGTAGGGCCGGTAGGGGGCAACTTCACAGATACGCAGTATTTT. Its protein is CASSLVGPVGGNFTDTQYF.

The CDR3, as DNA: TGTGCCAGCAGTCCAAACCAAGAGACCCAGTACTTC. Translation gives CASSPNQETQYF. The chain couples TRBV27 to TRBJ2-5; D is ambiguous. Deletions cut 5 bases from V and 0 bases from J, with 4 bases between. Germline-derived CDR1 and CDR2 are MNHEY and SMNVEV (reference sequence). This CDR3 is 12 amino acids long.

This sequence joins TRBV18 and TRBJ2-1; D not resolved. The CDR3 runs 17 residues. Germline CDR1 KGHSH, CDR2 LQKENI. Trimming removed 2 bases at V and 0 bases at J, with 14 bases between. The CDR3 sequence is CASSPSSIRSSYNEQFF. The CDR3 coding sequence is TGTGCCAGCTCACCATCCTCCATCCGTAGCTCCTACAATGAGCAGTTCTTC.